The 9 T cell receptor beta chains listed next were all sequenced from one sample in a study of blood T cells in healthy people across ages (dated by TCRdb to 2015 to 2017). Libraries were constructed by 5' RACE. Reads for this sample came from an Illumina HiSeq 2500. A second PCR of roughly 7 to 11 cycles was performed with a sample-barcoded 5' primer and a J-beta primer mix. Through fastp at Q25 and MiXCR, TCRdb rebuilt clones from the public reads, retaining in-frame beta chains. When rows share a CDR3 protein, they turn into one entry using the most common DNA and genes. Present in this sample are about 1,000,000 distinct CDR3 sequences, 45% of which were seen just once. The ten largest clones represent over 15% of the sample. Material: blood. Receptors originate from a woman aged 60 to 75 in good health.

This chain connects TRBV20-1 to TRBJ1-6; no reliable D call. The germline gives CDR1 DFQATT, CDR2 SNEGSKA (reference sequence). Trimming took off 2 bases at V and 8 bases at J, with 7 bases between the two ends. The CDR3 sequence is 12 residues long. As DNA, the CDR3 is TGCAGTGCTAGAAAGATGTATTCACCCCTCCACTTT. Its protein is CSARKMYSPLHF.

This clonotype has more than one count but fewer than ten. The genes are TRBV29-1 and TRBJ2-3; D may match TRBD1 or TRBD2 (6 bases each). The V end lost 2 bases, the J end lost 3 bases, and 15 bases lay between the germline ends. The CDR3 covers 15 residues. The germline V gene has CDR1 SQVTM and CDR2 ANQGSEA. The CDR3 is CSVEPGLRGTDTQYF. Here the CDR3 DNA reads TGCAGCGTTGAACCGGGACTCAGGGGAACAGATACGCAGTATTTT.

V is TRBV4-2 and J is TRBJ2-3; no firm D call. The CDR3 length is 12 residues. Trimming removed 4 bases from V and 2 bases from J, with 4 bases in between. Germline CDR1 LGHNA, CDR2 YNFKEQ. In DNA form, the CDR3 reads TGTGCCAGCAGCCGAGACACAGATACGCAGTATTTT. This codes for CASSRDTDTQYF.

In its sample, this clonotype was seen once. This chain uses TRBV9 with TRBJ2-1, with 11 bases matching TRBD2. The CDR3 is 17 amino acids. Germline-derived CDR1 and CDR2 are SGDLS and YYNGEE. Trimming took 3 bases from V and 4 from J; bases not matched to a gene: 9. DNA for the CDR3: TGTGCCAGCAGCGCAACTCCGGGACTAGCGGAATACAATGAGCAGTTCTTC. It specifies CASSATPGLAEYNEQFF. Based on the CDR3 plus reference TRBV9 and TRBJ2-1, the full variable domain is DSGVTQTPKHLITATGQRVTLRCSPRSGDLSVYWYQQSLDQGLQFLIQYYNGEERAKGNILERFSAQQFPDLHSELNLSSLELGDSALYFCASSATPGLAEYNEQFFGPGTRLTVL.

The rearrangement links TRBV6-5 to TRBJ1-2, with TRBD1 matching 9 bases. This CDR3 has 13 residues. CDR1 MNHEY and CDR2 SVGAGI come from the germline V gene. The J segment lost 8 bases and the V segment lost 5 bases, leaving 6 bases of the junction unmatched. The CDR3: CASSGTGLWGYTF. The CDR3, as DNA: TGTGCCAGCAGTGGGACAGGGCTGTGGGGCTACACCTTC.

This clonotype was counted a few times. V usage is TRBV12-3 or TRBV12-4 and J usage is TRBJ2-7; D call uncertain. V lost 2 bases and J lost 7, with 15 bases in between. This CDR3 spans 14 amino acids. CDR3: CASSLSPLPDEQYF. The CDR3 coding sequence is TGTGCCAGCAGTTTAAGTCCCCTTCCCGATGAGCAGTACTTC.

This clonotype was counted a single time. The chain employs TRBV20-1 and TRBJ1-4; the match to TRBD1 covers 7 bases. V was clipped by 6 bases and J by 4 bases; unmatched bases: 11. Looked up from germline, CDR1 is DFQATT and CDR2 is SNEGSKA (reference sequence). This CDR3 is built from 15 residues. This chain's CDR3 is CSARQEDRDNEKLFF. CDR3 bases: TGCAGTGCCCGTCAGGAAGACAGGGATAATGAAAAACTGTTTTTT.

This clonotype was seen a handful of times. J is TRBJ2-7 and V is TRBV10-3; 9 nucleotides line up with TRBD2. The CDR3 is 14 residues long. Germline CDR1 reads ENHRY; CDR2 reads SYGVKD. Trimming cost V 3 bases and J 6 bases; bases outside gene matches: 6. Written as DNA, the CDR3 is TGTGCCATCAGTGACTTAGCGGGAGAAGGCGAGCAGTACTTC. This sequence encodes CAISDLAGEGEQYF.

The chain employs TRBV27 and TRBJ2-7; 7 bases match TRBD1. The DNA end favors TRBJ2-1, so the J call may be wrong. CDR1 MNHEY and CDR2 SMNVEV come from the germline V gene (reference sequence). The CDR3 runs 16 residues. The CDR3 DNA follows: TGTGCCAGCAGCGTACGAGATGGGACAGACTACAATGAGCAGTTCTTC. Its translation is CASSVRDGTDYNEQFF.